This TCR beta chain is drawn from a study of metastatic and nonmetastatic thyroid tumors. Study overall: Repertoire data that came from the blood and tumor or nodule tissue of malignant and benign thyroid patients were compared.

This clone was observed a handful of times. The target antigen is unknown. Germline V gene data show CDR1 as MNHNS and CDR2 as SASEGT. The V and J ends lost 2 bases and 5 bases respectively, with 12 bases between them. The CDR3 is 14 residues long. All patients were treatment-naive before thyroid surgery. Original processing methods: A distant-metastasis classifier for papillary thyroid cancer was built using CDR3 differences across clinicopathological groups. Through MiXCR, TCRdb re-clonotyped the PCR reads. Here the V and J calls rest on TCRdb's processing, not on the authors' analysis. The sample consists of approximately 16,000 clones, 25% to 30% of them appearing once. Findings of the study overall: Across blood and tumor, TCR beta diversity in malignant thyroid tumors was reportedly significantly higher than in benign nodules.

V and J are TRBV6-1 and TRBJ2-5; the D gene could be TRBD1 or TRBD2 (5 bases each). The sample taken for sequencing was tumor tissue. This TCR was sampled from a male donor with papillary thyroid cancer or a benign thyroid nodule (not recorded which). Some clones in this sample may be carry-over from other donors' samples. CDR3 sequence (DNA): TGTGCCAGCAGTGAAAAGACAGAGGGGGAGACCCAGTACTTC. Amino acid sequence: CASSEKTEGETQYF.